This TCR beta chain was profiled in a study of T cell changes during pregnancy in multiple sclerosis. The CDR3 spans 19 residues. J gave up 0 bases and V 6 bases, and 14 bases lay outside the gene matches. CDR1 LGHNT and CDR2 FRNRAP come from the germline V gene. TCRdb's copy holds only in-frame clones and misses some; the assay was immunoSEQ multiplex PCR. This sample has about 130,000 clones, with 95% to 98% found just once. The sequencing here drew on peripheral blood, taken after pregnancy. The source is a female donor with multiple sclerosis, enrolled in a pregnancy study. This chain joins TRBV12-5 and TRBJ2-1, with 10 bases identical to TRBD2. The CDR3, as DNA: TGTGCTAGTGGCGAGGAGCGGGAGGGCCAGACAAGCTCCTACAATGAGCAGTTCTTC. Translation gives CASGEEREGQTSSYNEQFF.